The table lists the clone carrying this T cell receptor beta chain with a few counts. Antigen: not known. With V trimmed by 6 bases and J by 2 bases, 7 bases remained unmatched. This CDR3 spans 15 amino acids. The sample belongs to a study of CD8 T cells in ankylosing spondylitis. Study-wide results and caveats: There were earlier reports of some motif variants in reactive arthritis synovial fluid and blood.

Quantitative 5'-RACE with molecular barcodes was used to make the TCR beta libraries. Each CDR3 protein is one row after TCRdb ran MiXCR on the 5' RACE reads. The table records some 290,000 distinct CDR3 sequences, 20% of them present only once. The specimen was blood, either unsorted or a sorted T cell fraction (not recorded which). V is TRBV12-3 or TRBV12-4 and J is TRBJ2-3; 8 nucleotides agree with TRBD1. The sequence was collected from a male donor with ankylosing spondylitis or in good health (not recorded which). The CDR3 bases are TGTGCCAGCAGACGGACAGGGATTTTCACAGATACGCAGTATTTT. This gives the protein CASRRTGIFTDTQYF.